The source of this T cell receptor (beta chain) is a study of identical twins. Findings and caveats of the study: The study found that models underestimated out-of-frame TCR alpha sharing in monozygotic twins. Within twin pairs, the out-of-frame alpha sequences they shared showed excess low generation probability.

TCRdb independently ran MiXCR on the 5' RACE reads; one entry per CDR3 protein. The sample carries about 390,000 distinct CDR3 sequences, approximately 8.8% recorded once. Germline V CDR1 and CDR2: SGHKS, YYEKEE (reference sequence). The V gene lost 0 bases and the J gene lost 0 bases, with 14 bases spanning the gap. CDR3 length: 17 amino acids. With respect to this clonotype: The antigen remains unidentified.

Healthy Caucasian individuals made up all the donors. This TCR was sampled from a woman in her 50s in good health. V gene TRBV5-5 combines with J gene TRBJ2-3; D may be TRBD2 (5 bases). Sequencing used naive T cells sorted from blood. CDR3 loop: CASSLAPGSSSTDTQYF. The DNA for the CDR3 is TGTGCCAGCAGCTTGGCTCCGGGGAGTTCTAGCACAGATACGCAGTATTTT.